The following is a TCR beta chain sequence with its context. This sample is part of a study of T-cell memory formation after mild COVID-19. After removal of 6 bases from V and 6 bases from J, the junction contained 13 bases not matched to a gene. The CDR3 has 15 amino acids. It was 5'RACE with constant-segment primers that produced the TCR alpha and TCR beta cDNA libraries, which carried sample barcodes and UMIs. TCRdb re-derived calls from the 5' RACE reads in MiXCR, one entry per CDR3 protein. The repertoire includes around 450,000 distinct CDR3 sequences, around 20% of them detected once, and around 8.4% sits in the top ten.

Specimen: PBMCs or a T cell subset sorted from them (not recorded which). The V and J genes are TRBV12-3 or TRBV12-4 and TRBJ2-7; TRBD2 aligns across 8 bases. This receptor was obtained from an adult woman who had mild COVID-19 (a few samples of this study predate the infection). Cell type and time point are not known. CDR3 coding DNA: TGTGCCAGCAGATCCGGGGGGGCCCCTCCGGGCGAGCAGTACTTC. Its protein is CASRSGGAPPGEQYF.